A selection of T cell receptor beta chains follows, all from one sample in a study of blood T cell repertoires in COVID-19. Sequenced by immunoSEQ multiplex PCR; TCRdb stores in-frame clones only, minus some. The sample shows 250,000 or so clones, 75% to 95% of them seen only once. The sequenced material came from PBMCs or T cells enriched from blood (not recorded which). All receptors derive from a man aged 35 to 55 who had been exposed to COVID-19. CDR3s leave out the opening cysteine and the closing phenylalanine or tryptophan. The order of the fields is CDR3 protein, V gene, J gene.

CDR3: ASRVRDRETEAF
V: TRBV27
J: TRBJ1-1

CDR3: ATSRDWREGLETQY
V: TRBV15
J: TRBJ2-5

CDR3: ASSRLLGVVDEQF
V: TRBV14
J: TRBJ2-1

CDR3: ASSPTGLANTGELF
V: TRBV9
J: TRBJ2-2

CDR3: ASSWTGNEKLF
V: TRBV7-9
J: TRBJ1-4

CDR3: ASSFSVADTQY
V: TRBV7-3
J: TRBJ2-3

CDR3: ASSPPLAAEAF
V: TRBV7-2
J: TRBJ1-1

CDR3: ASRAGDRVNSPLH
V: TRBV6-5
J: TRBJ1-6

CDR3: ASSDRGTGELF
V: TRBV6-4
J: TRBJ2-2

CDR3: ASSLSISPEQY
V: TRBV28
J: TRBJ2-7

CDR3: ASSLGVVGYYGYT
V: TRBV28
J: TRBJ1-2

CDR3: ASRWDSSYNEQF
V: TRBV19
J: TRBJ2-1

CDR3: ASSRRVTTSGNEQF
V: TRBV11-2
J: TRBJ2-1

CDR3: ASILDTGNTIY
V: TRBV2
J: TRBJ1-3

CDR3: ASSLIRSSYNEQF
V: TRBV7-2
J: TRBJ2-1

CDR3: ASSVEAGPNTEAF
V: TRBV9
J: TRBJ1-1

CDR3: SAIKGAAGGYT
V: TRBV29-1
J: TRBJ1-2

CDR3: AWRLQGASSSQPQH
V: TRBV30
J: TRBJ1-5

CDR3: ASSQEKGALYGYT
V: TRBV4-1
J: TRBJ1-2

CDR3: ATATLAGYT
V: TRBV28
J: TRBJ1-2

CDR3: ASSQGQGNSPLH
V: TRBV3-1/TRBV3-2
J: TRBJ1-6

CDR3: ASSYYRGGVSGYT
V: TRBV6-5
J: TRBJ1-2

CDR3: ASSFGQGRDNEQF
V: TRBV13
J: TRBJ2-1

CDR3: SAGSGDGYT
V: TRBV20-1
J: TRBJ1-2

CDR3: AIKPGLAGLGDEQF
V: TRBV10-3
J: TRBJ2-1

CDR3: ASSFGTVNTEAF
V: TRBV9
J: TRBJ1-1

CDR3: ASSPRQGTTYEQY
V: TRBV5-1
J: TRBJ2-7

CDR3: ASSYSTSGKYNEQF
V: TRBV6-2/TRBV6-3
J: TRBJ2-1

CDR3: ASSQGSTGNTIY
V: TRBV3-1/TRBV3-2
J: TRBJ1-3

CDR3: ASSLSYGMNTEAF
V: TRBV27
J: TRBJ1-1

CDR3: ASSFGQGVEQF
V: TRBV28
J: TRBJ2-1

CDR3: ATSEYKEGPTWTGELF
V: TRBV24-1
J: TRBJ2-2

CDR3: ASSPLRDSGANVLT
V: TRBV18
J: TRBJ2-6

CDR3: ASSLTAGQTNTEAF
V: TRBV7-8
J: TRBJ1-1

CDR3: ASSSSGISSTEAF
V: TRBV11-2
J: TRBJ1-1

CDR3: ATSTDRLTFYEQY
V: TRBV2
J: TRBJ2-7

CDR3: ASSPTSGRSNEQF
V: TRBV13
J: TRBJ2-1

CDR3: ASSVYGRSEAF
V: TRBV25-1
J: TRBJ1-1

CDR3: ASGFGMPGEKLF
V: TRBV7-2
J: TRBJ1-4

CDR3: ASSRMRKLATSYEQY
V: TRBV28
J: TRBJ2-7

CDR3: ASSQPGQSTDTQY
V: TRBV4-2
J: TRBJ2-3

CDR3: ASSSLDLRRTEAF
V: TRBV7-9
J: TRBJ1-1

CDR3: ASSPDRATGELF
V: TRBV18
J: TRBJ2-2

CDR3: ASSFLQGSETEAF
V: TRBV7-2
J: TRBJ1-1

CDR3: ASSGGQESSYNSPLH
V: TRBV7-9
J: TRBJ1-6

CDR3: ASSSRRGAF
V: TRBV7-2
J: TRBJ1-1

CDR3: ASGLGQEVEAF
V: TRBV12-5
J: TRBJ1-1

CDR3: ASSLRQGARNTEAF
V: TRBV7-8
J: TRBJ1-1

CDR3: ATSGNNEGTGELF
V: TRBV15
J: TRBJ2-2

CDR3: ASSQDLTDRGPRNTIY
V: TRBV4-1
J: TRBJ1-3

CDR3: ASSLGQVANYEQY
V: TRBV11-2
J: TRBJ2-7

CDR3: ATSEQGGTDTQY
V: TRBV24-1
J: TRBJ2-3

CDR3: AWEDRGGSPLH
V: TRBV30
J: TRBJ1-6

CDR3: ASSQGAQGVYSNQPQH
V: TRBV4-1
J: TRBJ1-5

CDR3: ASSLGQNEKLF
V: TRBV7-2
J: TRBJ1-4

CDR3: ASSLSGRTDTQY
V: TRBV11-2
J: TRBJ2-3

CDR3: ASSEFIGAEAF
V: TRBV25-1
J: TRBJ1-1